The rows below give T cell receptor beta chains drawn from one sample of a study of T-cell memory formation after mild COVID-19. TCRdb re-called the 5' RACE reads through MiXCR, storing one row per CDR3 protein. The sample lists 140,000 or so distinct CDR3 sequences, 19% seen once, with about 2.1% in the top ten. Input material: PBMCs or a T cell subset sorted from them (not recorded which). Receptor source: an adult woman who had mild COVID-19 (a few samples of this study predate the infection). Cell type and time point are not known. The CDR3 runs from the conserved cysteine through the conserved F or W. Each record gives: CDR3 protein, clone size, J gene, V gene. Clone size is shown for a subset of rows, as once, few, many or a class of expanded clone.

cdr3_aa: CSVRVTDTEAFF
clone_size: .
j_call: TRBJ1-1
v_call: TRBV29-1

cdr3_aa: CASSSGTGSAGQFF
clone_size: many
j_call: TRBJ2-1
v_call: TRBV7-2

cdr3_aa: CASSMGPLGTEAFF
clone_size: few
j_call: TRBJ1-1
v_call: TRBV5-5

cdr3_aa: CASSYFGTSGSYDEQFF
clone_size: few
j_call: TRBJ2-1
v_call: TRBV6-2/TRBV6-3

cdr3_aa: CASSPRGRTEAFF
clone_size: few
j_call: TRBJ1-1
v_call: TRBV14

cdr3_aa: CASSFRPGANVLTF
clone_size: .
j_call: TRBJ2-6
v_call: TRBV5-5

cdr3_aa: CASSFSGPSTDTQYF
clone_size: .
j_call: TRBJ2-3
v_call: TRBV5-1

cdr3_aa: CATSDSGTVSGNTIYF
clone_size: many
j_call: TRBJ1-3
v_call: TRBV24-1

cdr3_aa: CASSQSLGRDTQYF
clone_size: few
j_call: TRBJ2-3
v_call: TRBV4-2

cdr3_aa: CASSLIPGLNSPSSYNEQFF
clone_size: few
j_call: TRBJ2-1
v_call: TRBV7-3

cdr3_aa: CASSTGLAWPEQYF
clone_size: .
j_call: TRBJ2-7
v_call: TRBV7-2

cdr3_aa: CSARNIGGSNTEAFF
clone_size: .
j_call: TRBJ1-1
v_call: TRBV20-1

cdr3_aa: CASSPLGGSTEAFF
clone_size: once
j_call: TRBJ1-1
v_call: TRBV12-3/TRBV12-4

cdr3_aa: CASSHRECNEQYF
clone_size: few
j_call: TRBJ2-7
v_call: TRBV23-1

cdr3_aa: CASSLDHLKDEQFF
clone_size: few
j_call: TRBJ2-1
v_call: TRBV11-3

cdr3_aa: CASSTSQGGETQYF
clone_size: .
j_call: TRBJ2-5
v_call: TRBV7-9